This T cell receptor beta chain was sequenced during a study of blood T cell repertoires in COVID-19. Overall study context: The study drew acute and convalescent COVID-19 samples from the United States, Italy and Spain. T cells, B-cell-depleted T cells, or PBMCs supplied cDNA or gDNA.

Germline CDR1 SQVTM, CDR2 ANQGSEA. This CDR3 region has 12 residues. V was shortened by 6 bases and J by 3 bases, with 12 bases between the two germline ends. How the authors handled the data: Quantification of nucleated cells was approximated via reference gene primer amplification. TCRdb keeps only in-frame clones here, not all; method: immunoSEQ multiplex PCR. Clone size and V and J calls were adopted from that table, with D and trimming inferred from the DNA. The sample includes around 250,000 clones, roughly 80% of them seen just once. The TCR was taken from a man in his sixties who had recovered from COVID-19. The V gene is TRBV29-1, the J gene TRBJ2-7, with D perhaps TRBD2 (5 bases). The sequenced sample consisted of peripheral blood. The CDR3 nucleotides read TGCAGCGTCTCTGACTACGGCTACGAGCAGTACTTC. This codes for CSVSDYGYEQYF.